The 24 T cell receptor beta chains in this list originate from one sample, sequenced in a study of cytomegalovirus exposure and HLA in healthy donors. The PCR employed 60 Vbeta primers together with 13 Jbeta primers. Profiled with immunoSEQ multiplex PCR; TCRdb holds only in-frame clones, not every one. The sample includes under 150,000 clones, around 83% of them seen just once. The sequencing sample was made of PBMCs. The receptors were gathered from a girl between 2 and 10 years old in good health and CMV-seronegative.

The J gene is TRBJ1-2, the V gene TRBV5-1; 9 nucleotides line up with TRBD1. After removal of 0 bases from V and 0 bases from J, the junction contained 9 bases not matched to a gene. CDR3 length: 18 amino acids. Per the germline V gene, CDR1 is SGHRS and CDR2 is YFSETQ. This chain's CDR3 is CASSLDHGRQGANYGYTF. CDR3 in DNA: TGCGCCAGCAGCTTGGATCACGGTAGACAGGGGGCTAACTATGGCTACACCTTC.

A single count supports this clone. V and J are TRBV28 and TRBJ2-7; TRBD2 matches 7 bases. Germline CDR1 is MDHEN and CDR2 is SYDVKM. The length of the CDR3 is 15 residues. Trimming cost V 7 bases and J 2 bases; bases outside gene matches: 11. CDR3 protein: CASKLSSGRAYEQYF. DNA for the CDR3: TGTGCCAGCAAGCTTTCTAGCGGACGAGCCTACGAGCAGTACTTC.

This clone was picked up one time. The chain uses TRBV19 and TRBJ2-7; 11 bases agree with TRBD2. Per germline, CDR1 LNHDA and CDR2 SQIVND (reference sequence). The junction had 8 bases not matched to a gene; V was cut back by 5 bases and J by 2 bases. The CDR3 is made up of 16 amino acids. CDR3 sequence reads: CASSPTTSGGTYEQYF. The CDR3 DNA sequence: TGTGCCAGTAGTCCAACCACTAGCGGGGGAACCTACGAGCAGTACTTC. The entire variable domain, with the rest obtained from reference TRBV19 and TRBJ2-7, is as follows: DGGITQSPKYLFRKEGQNVTLSCEQNLNHDAMYWYRQDPGQGLRLIYYSQIVNDFQKGDIAEGYSVSREKKESFPLTVTSAQKNPTAFYLCASSPTTSGGTYEQYFGPGTRLTVT.

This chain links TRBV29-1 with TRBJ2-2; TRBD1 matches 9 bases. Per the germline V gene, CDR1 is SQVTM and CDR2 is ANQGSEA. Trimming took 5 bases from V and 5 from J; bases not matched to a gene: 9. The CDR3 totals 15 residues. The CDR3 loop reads CSVRRQGVETGELFF. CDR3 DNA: TGCAGCGTTCGCCGACAGGGGGTGGAAACCGGGGAGCTGTTTTTT.

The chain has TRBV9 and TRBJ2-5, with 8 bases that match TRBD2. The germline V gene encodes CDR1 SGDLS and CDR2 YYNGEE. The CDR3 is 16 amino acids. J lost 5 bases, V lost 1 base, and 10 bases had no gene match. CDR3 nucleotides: TGTGCCAGCAGCGTATTAGCGGGGCAGGGGAAGGAGACCCAGTACTTC. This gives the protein CASSVLAGQGKETQYF.

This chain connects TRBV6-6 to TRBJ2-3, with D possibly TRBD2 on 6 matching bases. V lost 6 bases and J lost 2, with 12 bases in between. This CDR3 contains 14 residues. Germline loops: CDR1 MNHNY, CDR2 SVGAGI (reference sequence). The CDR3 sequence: CASRLARNTDTQYF. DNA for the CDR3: TGTGCCAGCAGACTAGCCCGGAACACAGATACGCAGTATTTT.

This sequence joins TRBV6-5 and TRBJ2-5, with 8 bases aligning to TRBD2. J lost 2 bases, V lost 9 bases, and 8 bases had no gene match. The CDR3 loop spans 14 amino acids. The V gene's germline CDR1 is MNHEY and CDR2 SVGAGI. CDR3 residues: CASRSGGVQETQYF. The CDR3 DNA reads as TGTGCCAGTAGATCGGGGGGGGTACAAGAGACCCAGTACTTC.

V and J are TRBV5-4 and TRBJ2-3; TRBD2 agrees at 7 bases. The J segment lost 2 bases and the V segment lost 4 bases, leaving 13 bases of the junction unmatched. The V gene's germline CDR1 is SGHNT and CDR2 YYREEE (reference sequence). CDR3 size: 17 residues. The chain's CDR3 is CASSPQLTGGYTDTQYF. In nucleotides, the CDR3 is TGTGCCAGCAGCCCTCAATTAACCGGGGGGTACACAGATACGCAGTATTTT.

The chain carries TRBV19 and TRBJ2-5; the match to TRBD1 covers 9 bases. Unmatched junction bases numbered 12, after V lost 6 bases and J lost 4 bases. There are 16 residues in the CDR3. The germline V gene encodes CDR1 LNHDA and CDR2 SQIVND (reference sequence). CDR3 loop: CASSMITGGTGETQYF. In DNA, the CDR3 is TGTGCCAGTAGCATGATTACAGGGGGCACCGGAGAGACCCAGTACTTC.

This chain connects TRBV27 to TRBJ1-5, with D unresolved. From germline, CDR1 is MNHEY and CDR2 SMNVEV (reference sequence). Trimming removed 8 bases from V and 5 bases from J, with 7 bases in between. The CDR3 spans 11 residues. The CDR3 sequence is CASGTDQPQHF. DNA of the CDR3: TGTGCCAGCGGTACTGATCAGCCCCAGCATTTT.

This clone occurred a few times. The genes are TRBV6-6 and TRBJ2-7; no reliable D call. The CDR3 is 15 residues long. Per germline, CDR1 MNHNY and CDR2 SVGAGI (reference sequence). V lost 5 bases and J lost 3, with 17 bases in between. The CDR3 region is CASSGASEYVYEQYF. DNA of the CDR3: TGTGCCAGCAGTGGAGCGAGTGAGTACGTCTACGAGCAGTACTTC.

The CDR3 nucleotides are TGTGCCATCAGTGTGGGGGGGACGACGAACACCGGGGAGCTGTTTTTT. Encoded protein: CAISVGGTTNTGELFF. The V and J genes are TRBV10-3 and TRBJ2-2, with 7 bases matching TRBD2. Germline trimming cut 4 bases from V and 0 bases from J; bases unmatched to any gene: 5. This CDR3 has 16 amino acids. In germline, CDR1 is ENHRY, CDR2 SYGVKD.

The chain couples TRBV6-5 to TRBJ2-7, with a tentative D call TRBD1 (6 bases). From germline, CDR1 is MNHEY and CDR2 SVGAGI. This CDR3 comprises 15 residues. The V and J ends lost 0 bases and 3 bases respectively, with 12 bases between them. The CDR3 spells CASSYSGAGLYEQYF. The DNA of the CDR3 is TGTGCCAGCAGTTACTCGGGGGCAGGTCTCTACGAGCAGTACTTC.

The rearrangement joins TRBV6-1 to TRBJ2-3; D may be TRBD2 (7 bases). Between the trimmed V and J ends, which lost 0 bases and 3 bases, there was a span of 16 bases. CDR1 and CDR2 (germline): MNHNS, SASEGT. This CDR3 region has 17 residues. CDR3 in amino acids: CASSEAIGGGQTDTQYF. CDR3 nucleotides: TGTGCCAGCAGTGAAGCGATTGGGGGGGGGCAGACAGATACGCAGTATTTT.

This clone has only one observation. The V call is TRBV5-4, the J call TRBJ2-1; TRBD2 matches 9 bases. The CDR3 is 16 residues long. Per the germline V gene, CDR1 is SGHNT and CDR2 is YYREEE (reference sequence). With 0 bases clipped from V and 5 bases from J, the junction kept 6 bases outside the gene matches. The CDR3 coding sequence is TGTGCCAGCAGCTTGGAATTTCTAGCGGGGAACAATGAGCAGTTCTTC. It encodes CASSLEFLAGNNEQFF.

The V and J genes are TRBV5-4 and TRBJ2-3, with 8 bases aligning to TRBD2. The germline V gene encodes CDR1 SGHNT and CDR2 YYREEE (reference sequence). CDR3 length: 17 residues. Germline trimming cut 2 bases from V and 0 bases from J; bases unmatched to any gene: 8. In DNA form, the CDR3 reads TGTGCCAGCAGCTTCAACCCTCTAGCGGGTAGCACAGATACGCAGTATTTT. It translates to CASSFNPLAGSTDTQYF.

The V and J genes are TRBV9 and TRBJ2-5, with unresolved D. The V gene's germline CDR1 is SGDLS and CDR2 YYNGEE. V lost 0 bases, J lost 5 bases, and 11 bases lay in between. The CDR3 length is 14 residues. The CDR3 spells CASSVEASVETQYF. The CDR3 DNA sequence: TGTGCCAGCAGCGTAGAGGCGAGCGTGGAGACCCAGTACTTC.

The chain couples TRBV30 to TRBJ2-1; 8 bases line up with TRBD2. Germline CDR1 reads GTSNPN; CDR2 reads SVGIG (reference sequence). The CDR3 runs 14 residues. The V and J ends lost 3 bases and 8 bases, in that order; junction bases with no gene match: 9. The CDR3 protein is CAWRKGLVVDEQFF. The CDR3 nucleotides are TGTGCCTGGAGAAAGGGACTAGTTGTCGATGAGCAGTTCTTC.

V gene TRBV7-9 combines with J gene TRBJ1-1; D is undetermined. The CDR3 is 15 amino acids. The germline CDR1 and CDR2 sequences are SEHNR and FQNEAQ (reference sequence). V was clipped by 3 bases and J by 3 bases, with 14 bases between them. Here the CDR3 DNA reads TGTGCCAGCAGCTTTCTAACAGTAGGCGACACTGAAGCTTTCTTT. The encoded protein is CASSFLTVGDTEAFF.

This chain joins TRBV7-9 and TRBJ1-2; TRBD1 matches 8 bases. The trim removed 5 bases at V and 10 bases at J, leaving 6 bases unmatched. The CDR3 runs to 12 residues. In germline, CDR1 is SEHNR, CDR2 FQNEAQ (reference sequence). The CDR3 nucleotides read TGTGCCAGCAGCCCAAACAGGGGGAACTACACCTTC. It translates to CASSPNRGNYTF.

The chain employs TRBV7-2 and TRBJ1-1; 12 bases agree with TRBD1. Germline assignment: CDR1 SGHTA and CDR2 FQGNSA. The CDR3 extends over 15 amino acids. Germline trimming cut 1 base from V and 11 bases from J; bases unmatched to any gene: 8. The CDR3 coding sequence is TGTGCCAGCAGCTTAGGCGGGACAGGGGGCGGGAGGGCTTTCTTT. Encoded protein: CASSLGGTGGGRAFF.

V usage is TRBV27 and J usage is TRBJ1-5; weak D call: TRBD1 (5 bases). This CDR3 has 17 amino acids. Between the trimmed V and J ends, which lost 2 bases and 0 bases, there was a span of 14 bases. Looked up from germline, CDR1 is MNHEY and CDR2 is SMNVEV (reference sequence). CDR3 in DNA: TGTGCCAGCAGTTTAGGGGCCTTGGGGGGTAGCAATCAGCCCCAGCATTTT. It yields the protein CASSLGALGGSNQPQHF.

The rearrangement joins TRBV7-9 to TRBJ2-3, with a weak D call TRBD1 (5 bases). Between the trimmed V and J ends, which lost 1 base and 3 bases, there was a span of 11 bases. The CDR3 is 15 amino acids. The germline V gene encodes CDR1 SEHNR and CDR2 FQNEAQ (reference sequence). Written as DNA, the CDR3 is TGTGCCAGCAGCTTAGTCAGTACAGGTACAGATACGCAGTATTTT. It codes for CASSLVSTGTDTQYF.

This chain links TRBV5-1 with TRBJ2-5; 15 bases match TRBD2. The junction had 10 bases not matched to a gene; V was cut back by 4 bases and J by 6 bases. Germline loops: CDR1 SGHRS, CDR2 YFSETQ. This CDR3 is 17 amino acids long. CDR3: CASSTGTSGGIVQTQYF. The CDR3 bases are TGCGCCAGCAGCACCGGGACTAGCGGGGGGATCGTCCAGACCCAGTACTTC.